This T cell receptor (beta chain) was identified in a study of T cells in Graves' hyperthyroidism and ophthalmopathy. General study points: Model predictions of ophthalmopathy came a median around 6.5 months before onset.

Trimming left V 7 bases short and J 0 bases short, with 16 bases between. This CDR3 has 17 amino acids. Germline values: CDR1 MDHEN, CDR2 SYDVKM. This clonotype was seen at least ten times. Its specificity is unknown. Uncontrolled infection, other autoimmune disease, pregnancy and lactation each barred patients from inclusion. Thyroid ultrasound and orbital computed tomography, with clinical symptoms and serum thyroxine and TRAb, informed diagnoses. The investigators amplified TCR beta CDR3 regions from RNA transcripts. Using the HTBI primer set, a first-round RT-PCR was run on the TCR CDR3. Each CDR3 protein gets one entry after TCRdb re-called the multiplex PCR reads with MiXCR. In the table there are almost 350,000 distinct CDR3 sequences, around 18% of which are singletons.

The TCR originated in a woman aged 40 to 50 with Graves' ophthalmopathy. Source material: blood. V usage is TRBV28 and J usage is TRBJ2-6, with a weak D call TRBD2 (6 bases). The CDR3 DNA is TGTGCCAGCACCCTGACTGCGGGGAGCTCTGGGGCCAACGTCCTGACTTTC. Translation gives CASTLTAGSSGANVLTF.